The 2 T cell receptor beta chains below come from one sample, sequenced in a study of blood T cells in healthy people across ages. The second PCR ran about 6 to 12 cycles with a sample-barcoded 5' primer and J-beta primers. Each CDR3 protein is one row after TCRdb ran MiXCR on the 5' RACE reads. The table lists roughly 2 million distinct CDR3 sequences, 40% to 55% of them singletons. Sample: blood. The receptors derive from a middle-aged woman in good health.

The CDR3 sequence: CASSGKGGLQPQHF. DNA of the CDR3: TGTGCCAGCAGCGGGAAAGGGGGGTTACAGCCCCAGCATTTT. The rearrangement links TRBV7-2 to TRBJ1-5, with D perhaps TRBD1 (6 bases). There are 14 residues in the CDR3. Trimming left V 5 bases short and J 7 bases short, with 15 bases between. In germline, CDR1 is SGHTA, CDR2 FQGNSA. Full variable domain (outside the CDR3, taken from reference TRBV7-2 and TRBJ1-5): GAGVSQSPSNKVTEKGKDVELRCDPISGHTALYWYRQSLGQGLEFLIYFQGNSAPDKSGLPSDRFSAERTGGSVSTLTIQRTQQEDSAVYLCASSGKGGLQPQHFGDGTRLSIL.

The sample holds many counts of this clonotype. V usage is TRBV29-1 and J usage is TRBJ2-5, with 8 bases matching TRBD1. Germline V gene data show CDR1 as SQVTM and CDR2 as ANQGSEA. J gave up 2 bases and V 4 bases, and 3 bases lay outside the gene matches. There are 13 residues in the CDR3. CDR3 bases: TGCAGCGTTGTTCAGGGGGCACAAGAGACCCAGTACTTC. As protein: CSVVQGAQETQYF.